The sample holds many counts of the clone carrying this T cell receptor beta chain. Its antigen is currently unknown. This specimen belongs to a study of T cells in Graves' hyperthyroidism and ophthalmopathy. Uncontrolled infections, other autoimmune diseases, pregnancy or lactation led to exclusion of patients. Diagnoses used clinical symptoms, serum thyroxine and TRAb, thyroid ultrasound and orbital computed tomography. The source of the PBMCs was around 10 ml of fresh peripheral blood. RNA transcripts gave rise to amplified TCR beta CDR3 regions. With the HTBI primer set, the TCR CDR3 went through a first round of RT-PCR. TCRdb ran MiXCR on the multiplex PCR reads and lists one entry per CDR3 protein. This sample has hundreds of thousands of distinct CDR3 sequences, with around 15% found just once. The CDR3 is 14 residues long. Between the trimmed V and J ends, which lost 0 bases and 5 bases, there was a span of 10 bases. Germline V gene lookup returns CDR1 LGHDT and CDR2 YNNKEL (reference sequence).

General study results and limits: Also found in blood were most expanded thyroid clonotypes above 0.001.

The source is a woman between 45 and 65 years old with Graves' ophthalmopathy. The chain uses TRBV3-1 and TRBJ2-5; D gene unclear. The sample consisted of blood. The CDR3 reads CASSQDGFWETQYF. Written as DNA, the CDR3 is TGTGCCAGCAGCCAAGACGGGTTCTGGGAGACCCAGTACTTC.